Listed here is a single TCR beta chain. Antigen: not known. These data are taken from a study of CD4 T cells in relation to SARS-CoV-2 and coronaviruses. As for the study in general: Shared crossreactive spike epitopes were mapped to their HLA restriction.

V was pared by 7 bases and J by 5 bases, with 13 bases of the junction left unmatched. Germline CDR1 SQVTM, CDR2 ANQGSEA. The CDR3 runs 14 residues. Only in-frame clones appear in the TCRdb table, and some are missing; sequencing was by immunoSEQ multiplex PCR. The sample gives fewer than 25,000 clones, over 75% of which show up once; about 17% is in the top ten. Unexposed donor CD4+ T cells date from about 2010-2018, before the COVID-19 pandemic. Isolation of CD4+ T cells took place after approximately 11 days in culture. The sequencing sample was made of CD4+ T cells from PBMCs, cultured in vitro. The TCR comes from a human donor in good health. The chain recombines TRBV29-1 with TRBJ2-7; TRBD1 matches at 8 bases. The CDR3 spells CSAGGGTGSHEQYF. DNA for the CDR3: TGCAGCGCTGGGGGTGGGACAGGAAGCCACGAGCAGTACTTC.